The 16 T cell receptor beta chains reported below all come from one sample, sequenced in a study of cytomegalovirus exposure and HLA in healthy donors. 60 Vbeta and 13 Jbeta primers were used in PCR. Profiled with immunoSEQ multiplex PCR; TCRdb holds only in-frame clones, not every one. Of under 150,000 clones listed, about 85% are singletons. The sequenced material came from PBMCs. The receptors here all came from a boy between 5 and 17 years old in good health and CMV-seronegative.

This clone has only a few counts. The chain couples TRBV7-2 to TRBJ2-2; D not resolved. This CDR3 contains 13 residues. Trimming took off 5 bases at V and 6 bases at J, with 10 bases between the two ends. The V gene's germline CDR1 is SGHTA and CDR2 FQGNSA. The DNA for the CDR3 is TGTGCCAGCAGCCAAGGAGTTCCCGGGGAGCTGTTTTTT. It yields the protein CASSQGVPGELFF.

V is TRBV7-2 and J is TRBJ1-6; D is possibly TRBD1 (5 bases). This CDR3 has 17 amino acids. Per the germline V gene, CDR1 is SGHTA and CDR2 is FQGNSA. Deletions cut 5 bases from V and 10 bases from J, with 24 bases between. This CDR3 reads CASSPLDKPGFGSPLHF. CDR3 coding DNA: TGTGCCAGCAGCCCCTTGGACAAACCCGGGTTTGGGTCACCCCTCCACTTT. Together with reference TRBV7-2 and TRBJ1-6, the CDR3 gives the full variable domain: GAGVSQSPSNKVTEKGKDVELRCDPISGHTALYWYRQSLGQGLEFLIYFQGNSAPDKSGLPSDRFSAERTGGSVSTLTIQRTQQEDSAVYLCASSPLDKPGFGSPLHFGNGTRLTVT.

The V call is TRBV4-2, the J call TRBJ1-6; D not certain. The CDR3 loop spans 15 amino acids. The germline gives CDR1 LGHNA, CDR2 YNFKEQ. Deletions cut 4 bases from V and 9 bases from J, with 16 bases between. The CDR3 here is CASSPGGTGTSPLHF. The DNA for the CDR3 is TGTGCCAGCAGCCCGGGCGGAACGGGAACTTCACCCCTCCACTTT.

The chain recombines TRBV5-6 with TRBJ2-3, with 7 bases aligning to TRBD1. The ends lost 5 bases at V and 0 bases at J; junction bases unmatched: 18. The CDR3 totals 19 residues. Germline V gene lookup returns CDR1 SGHDT and CDR2 YYEEEE. The CDR3 sequence: CASRTRRNKGQSSTDTQYF. As DNA, the CDR3 is TGTGCCAGCAGGACCCGACGCAATAAGGGACAGTCTAGCACAGATACGCAGTATTTT.

This chain uses TRBV7-8 with TRBJ1-6; 8 bases agree with TRBD1. This CDR3 contains 15 residues. The germline CDR1 and CDR2 sequences are SGHVS and FQNEAQ. The V and J ends lost 5 bases and 7 bases, in that order; junction bases with no gene match: 7. The CDR3 loop is CASSTSGGINSPLHF. The CDR3 DNA sequence: TGTGCCAGCAGCACATCAGGGGGCATCAATTCACCCCTCCACTTT. The full variable domain, completed using reference TRBV7-8 and TRBJ1-6, is GAGVSQSPRYKVAKRGQDVALRCDPISGHVSLFWYQQALGQGPEFLTYFQNEAQLDKSGLPSDRFFAERPEGSVSTLKIQRTQQEDSAVYLCASSTSGGINSPLHFGNGTRLTVT.

The V and J genes are TRBV25-1 and TRBJ1-2, with D tentatively TRBD1 (5 bases). The CDR3 extends over 14 amino acids. V was clipped by 5 bases and J by 4 bases, with 14 bases between them. The germline CDR1 and CDR2 sequences are MGHDK and SYGVNS. CDR3 region: CASSFRQGLYGYTF. As DNA, the CDR3 is TGTGCCAGCAGTTTTCGTCAGGGACTCTATGGCTACACCTTC.

This clone was detected a few times. The V call is TRBV4-3, the J call TRBJ1-1, with TRBD1 identical over 8 bases. The CDR3 has 15 residues. With 1 base clipped from V and 8 bases from J, the junction kept 9 bases outside the gene matches. Germline V gives CDR1 LGHNA, CDR2 YSLEER. The CDR3 sequence is CASSQGIQGAMEAFF. In DNA, the CDR3 is TGCGCCAGCAGCCAAGGAATTCAGGGGGCAATGGAAGCTTTCTTT.

The chain carries TRBV7-9 and TRBJ1-4; 7 bases are a match to TRBD1. Germline V gives CDR1 SEHNR, CDR2 FQNEAQ (reference sequence). The CDR3 runs to 12 residues. Trimming removed 4 bases from V and 12 bases from J; junction bases left unmatched: 5. The CDR3 region is CASSWDRSELFF. The CDR3 DNA is TGTGCCAGCAGCTGGGACAGAAGTGAACTGTTTTTT. Variable domain in full (rest from reference TRBV7-9 and TRBJ1-4): DTGVSQNPRHKITKRGQNVTFRCDPISEHNRLYWYRQTLGQGPEFLTYFQNEAQLEKSRLLSDRFSAERPKGSFSTLEIQRTEQGDSAMYLCASSWDRSELFFGSGTQLSVL.

About this clone: Other nucleotide sequences in the sample specify the same CDR3. The V and J genes are TRBV5-4 and TRBJ2-1; the match to TRBD2 covers 9 bases. V lost 0 bases and J lost 4; bases outside the gene matches: 2. Per germline, CDR1 SGHNT and CDR2 YYREEE (reference sequence). The length of the CDR3 is 15 residues. The CDR3 nucleotides read TGTGCCAGCAGCTTGGGCGGGGGGGCGTACAATGAGCAGTTCTTC. Its translation: CASSLGGGAYNEQFF.

On this clone: The junction departs from germline at one end; a sequencing error may be responsible. The V and J genes are TRBV7-7 and TRBJ2-6, with D perhaps TRBD1 (5 bases). This CDR3 comprises 16 residues. CDR1 is SSHAT and CDR2 is FNYEAQ in the germline V gene (reference sequence). CDR3 coding DNA: TGTGCTAGCAGCTTAGGGCCAGGGTCTGGGGCCAACGTCCTGACTTTC. This translates into CASSLGPGSGANVLTF.

The rearrangement joins TRBV6-5 to TRBJ2-7; 7 positions match TRBD1. After removal of 5 bases from V and 4 bases from J, the junction contained 2 bases not matched to a gene. In germline, CDR1 is MNHEY, CDR2 SVGAGI. The CDR3 runs to 12 residues. CDR3 loop: CASSPDRYEQYF. As DNA, the CDR3 is TGTGCCAGCAGTCCGGACAGGTACGAGCAGTACTTC.

The rearrangement uses TRBV29-1 and TRBJ1-1; D possibly corresponds to TRBD1 (5 bases). The germline CDR1 and CDR2 sequences are SQVTM and ANQGSEA. The CDR3 runs 15 residues. Trimming pared 5 bases from V and 7 bases from J, leaving 23 bases between. CDR3 sequence: CSVRGGLPVPSEAFF. DNA of the CDR3: TGCAGCGTTAGGGGTGGTTTGCCCGTCCCAAGTGAAGCTTTCTTT.

The chain carries TRBV9 and TRBJ1-1; D remains unclear. V was pared by 3 bases and J by 1 base, with 7 bases between. Germline loops: CDR1 SGDLS, CDR2 YYNGEE. The CDR3 has 13 residues. The CDR3: CASSGEWNTEAFF. CDR3 DNA sequence: TGTGCCAGCAGCGGGGAGTGGAACACTGAAGCTTTCTTT.

The gene calls are TRBV25-1 and TRBJ2-6; D is possibly TRBD2 (5 bases). This CDR3 region has 16 residues. V was pared by 4 bases and J by 4 bases, with 14 bases between. Germline lookup yields CDR1 MGHDK and CDR2 SYGVNS. CDR3 residues: CASSGLGMAGANVLTF. CDR3 bases: TGTGCCAGCAGTGGACTCGGGATGGCGGGGGCCAACGTCCTGACTTTC.

J is TRBJ2-1 and V is TRBV5-4; TRBD1 agrees at 10 bases. V shed 4 bases, J shed 9 bases, and the junction held 10 bases outside the gene matches. Germline V gene sequence: CDR1 SGHNT, CDR2 YYREEE (reference sequence). CDR3 size: 15 residues. The CDR3 sequence: CASSPSWDRGTEQFF. The CDR3 nucleotides read TGTGCCAGCAGCCCGAGCTGGGACAGGGGCACTGAGCAGTTCTTC.

This clone has a handful of counts. The rearrangement joins TRBV15 to TRBJ1-5; 9 bases map to TRBD1. J gave up 1 base and V 0 bases, and 7 bases lay outside the gene matches. The CDR3 runs 18 residues. The germline CDR1 and CDR2 sequences are LNHNV and YYDKDF (reference sequence). This CDR3 reads CATSREGFTGGSNQPQHF. The CDR3 DNA follows: TGTGCCACCAGCAGAGAGGGATTCACAGGGGGCAGCAATCAGCCCCAGCATTTT.